This TCR beta chain was recovered during a study of blood T cells in healthy people across ages. Per germline, CDR1 MNHEY and CDR2 SMNVEV (reference sequence). The CDR3 covers 16 residues. Using a J-beta primer mix together with a sample-barcoded 5' primer, a second PCR was run for about 6 to 12 cycles. From the 5' RACE reads, TCRdb called clonotypes with MiXCR, one entry per CDR3 protein. The data show about 830,000 distinct CDR3 sequences, around 62% seen once. J is TRBJ2-5 and V is TRBV27; D possibly uses TRBD1 or TRBD2 (5 bases each). The J call may be wrong; the DNA end is better matched by TRBJ2-7. The clonotype originates from a man in his thirties or forties in good health. The sequenced sample consisted of blood. DNA of the CDR3: TGTGCCAGCAATCTCCAGCCGCGAGGGGCTCGGGACGAGCAGTACTTC. Its translation is CASNLQPRGARDEQYF.